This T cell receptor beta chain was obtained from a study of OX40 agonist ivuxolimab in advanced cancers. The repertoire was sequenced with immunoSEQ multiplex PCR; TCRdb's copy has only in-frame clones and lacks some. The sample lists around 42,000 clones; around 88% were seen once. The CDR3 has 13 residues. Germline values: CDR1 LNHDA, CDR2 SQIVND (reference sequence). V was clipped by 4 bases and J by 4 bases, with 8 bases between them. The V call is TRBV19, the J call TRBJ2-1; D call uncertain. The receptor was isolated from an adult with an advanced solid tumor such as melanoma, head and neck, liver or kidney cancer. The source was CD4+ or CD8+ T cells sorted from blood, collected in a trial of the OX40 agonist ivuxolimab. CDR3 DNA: TGTGCCAGTAGTAACTTCGGGTACAATGAGCAGTTCTTC. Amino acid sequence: CASSNFGYNEQFF.